The 14 T cell receptor beta chains in this list originate from one sample, sequenced in a study of blood T cell repertoires in COVID-19. TCRdb's copy holds only in-frame clones and misses some; the assay was immunoSEQ multiplex PCR. Seen here are just over 250,000 clones, 80% to 90% observed once, and the top ten hold about a tenth. Source material: peripheral blood. The receptors were sampled from a woman aged 70-85 years with COVID-19, enrolled during active disease.

As for this clone: The sample has other DNA sequences that encode this CDR3 too. The chain combines TRBV9 with TRBJ2-5, with D hard to call. CDR1 is SGDLS, CDR2 YYNGEE, per germline. The CDR3 runs 11 residues. Trimming shortened V by 4 bases and J by 5 bases, and 6 bases separated the two germline ends. Here the CDR3 DNA reads TGTGCCAGCAGCTCGTTGGAGACCCAGTACTTC. It codes for CASSSLETQYF.

CDR3 bases: TGTGCCAGCAGCAGAGAACGCGGGGTGGGGGCCAACGTCCTGACTTTC. Translation gives CASSRERGVGANVLTF. J is TRBJ2-6 and V is TRBV7-8, with D possibly TRBD2 on 6 matching bases. The V gene lost 5 bases and the J gene lost 4 bases, with 15 bases spanning the gap. The germline CDR1 and CDR2 sequences are SGHVS and FQNEAQ. The CDR3 sequence is 16 residues long.

This clone was recorded only once. The DNA of the CDR3 is TGTGCCAGCAGCCCACTATATCTAGGAGGGACTGAAGCTTTCTTT. It translates to CASSPLYLGGTEAFF. The V and J genes are TRBV14 and TRBJ1-1; D remains unclear. This CDR3 spans 15 amino acids. Germline-derived CDR1 and CDR2 are SGHDN and FVKESK. Between the trimmed V and J ends, which lost 4 bases and 5 bases, there was a span of 17 bases.

The V and J genes are TRBV5-1 and TRBJ2-2, with 10 nucleotides matching TRBD2. The CDR3 extends over 18 amino acids. The J segment lost 2 bases and the V segment lost 0 bases, leaving 7 bases of the junction unmatched. Germline V gene lookup returns CDR1 SGHRS and CDR2 YFSETQ. CDR3 residues: CASSLALAGEQNTGELFF. Written as DNA, the CDR3 is TGCGCCAGCAGCTTGGCTCTAGCGGGAGAGCAAAACACCGGGGAGCTGTTTTTT.

This chain joins TRBV6-5 and TRBJ2-1; 7 nucleotides agree with TRBD2. CDR1 is MNHEY and CDR2 is SVGAGI in the germline V gene. The CDR3 contains 14 residues. The ends lost 6 bases at V and 2 bases at J; junction bases unmatched: 4. The CDR3: CASRPAGTYNEQFF. The CDR3 DNA reads TGTGCCAGCAGGCCAGCGGGGACCTACAATGAGCAGTTCTTC.

The chain links TRBV4-3 to TRBJ2-3; 10 bases line up with TRBD2. Germline values: CDR1 LGHNA, CDR2 YSLEER. Trimming at V came to 0 bases and at J to 0 bases, leaving 3 bases not matched to a gene. The CDR3 has 17 residues. The CDR3, as DNA: TGCGCCAGCAGCCAAGAAACTAGCGGGACTAGCACAGATACGCAGTATTTT. It specifies CASSQETSGTSTDTQYF.

V usage is TRBV19 and J usage is TRBJ1-6, with 7 bases fitting TRBD1. Per germline, CDR1 LNHDA and CDR2 SQIVND (reference sequence). The CDR3 consists of 13 residues. J lost 10 bases, V lost 6 bases, and 6 bases had no gene match. CDR3 in DNA: TGTGCCAGTAGGACAGGGATCGAATCACCCCTCCACTTT. Translation gives CASRTGIESPLHF. The full variable domain, rest sourced from reference TRBV19 and TRBJ1-6, is DGGITQSPKYLFRKEGQNVTLSCEQNLNHDAMYWYRQDPGQGLRLIYYSQIVNDFQKGDIAEGYSVSREKKESFPLTVTSAQKNPTAFYLCASRTGIESPLHFGNGTRLTVT.

The chain uses TRBV4-1 and TRBJ1-5; D is perhaps TRBD1 (6 bases). Germline V gene sequence: CDR1 MGHRA, CDR2 YSYEKL. CDR3 length: 15 residues. V was trimmed by 2 bases and J by 6 bases, leaving 14 bases between them. The DNA of the CDR3 is TGCGCCAGCAGCCAACAACAGGGTCCCCGTCAGCCCCAGCATTTT. Protein: CASSQQQGPRQPQHF.

The chain uses TRBV5-1 and TRBJ1-2; 7 bases are shared with TRBD1. From germline, CDR1 is SGHRS and CDR2 YFSETQ. There are 14 residues in the CDR3. J lost 2 bases, V lost 4 bases, and 5 bases had no gene match. The CDR3 coding sequence is TGCGCCAGCAGCCTGGGACAGCGAAACTATGGCTACACCTTC. This gives the protein CASSLGQRNYGYTF. The variable domain in full, with the rest retrieved from reference TRBV5-1 and TRBJ1-2, is KAGVTQTPRYLIKTRGQQVTLSCSPISGHRSVSWYQQTPGQGLQFLFEYFSETQRNKGNFPGRFSGRQFSNSRSEMNVSTLELGDSALYLCASSLGQRNYGYTFGSGTRLTVV.

V and J are TRBV5-1 and TRBJ1-2, with D unclear. This CDR3 is 11 amino acids long. Trimming took off 7 bases at V and 3 bases at J, with 7 bases between the two ends. The V gene's germline CDR1 is SGHRS and CDR2 YFSETQ. CDR3 sequence reads: CASGRDYGYTF. CDR3 sequence (DNA): TGCGCCAGCGGGAGGGACTATGGCTACACCTTC.

This chain joins TRBV6-2 or TRBV6-3 and TRBJ1-1; D gene uncertain. In germline, CDR1 is MNHEY, CDR2 SVGEGT. V lost 4 bases, J lost 8 bases, and 8 bases lay in between. The CDR3 is made up of 11 amino acids. The CDR3 DNA is TGTGCCAGCAGTTTCGGGATAGAAGCTTTCTTT. Translating gives CASSFGIEAFF.

The rearrangement joins TRBV24-1 to TRBJ2-4; D might be TRBD2 (5 bases). The V gene lost 6 bases and the J gene lost 8 bases, with 7 bases spanning the gap. The germline CDR1 and CDR2 sequences are KGHDR and SFDVKD. CDR3 length: 11 residues. The CDR3 coding sequence is TGTGCCACCAGTACCGGGGACATTCAGTACTTC. Its protein product is CATSTGDIQYF.

Note on this clone: In the same sample, other DNA sequences code for this CDR3. The rearrangement links TRBV18 to TRBJ2-7, with 14 bases fitting TRBD2. CDR3 length equals 16 residues. Per germline, CDR1 KGHSH and CDR2 LQKENI. V was pared by 2 bases and J by 1 base, with 1 base of the junction left unmatched. In nucleotides, the CDR3 is TGTGCCAGCTCACCAGGACTAGCGGGAGGATCCTACGAGCAGTACTTC. This translates into CASSPGLAGGSYEQYF.

This sequence joins TRBV3-1 (or the pseudogene TRBV3-2) and TRBJ2-7; weak D call: TRBD1 (5 bases). The CDR3 has 13 amino acids. V lost 4 bases and J 5 bases, leaving 12 bases between the germline ends. Germline lookup yields CDR1 LGHDT and CDR2 YNNKEL (reference sequence). The CDR3 sequence is CASSLAPGNEQYF. The CDR3 coding sequence is TGTGCCAGCAGCCTGGCCCCAGGGAACGAGCAGTACTTC.